Listed below are T cell receptor beta chains from one sample, sequenced in a study of blood T cell repertoires in COVID-19. Here immunoSEQ multiplex PCR was the method, and the copy in TCRdb shows in-frame clones only, minus some. This table has fewer than 350,000 clones, more than 70% appearing once. The sequenced sample was peripheral blood. These TCRs come from a woman aged 55-70 years with COVID-19, enrolled during active disease. Both conserved end residues are part of each CDR3. Each record gives: D gene, clone size, CDR3 length, J gene, V gene, CDR3 protein, CDR3 DNA. A D gene is named only where the DNA matches it firmly. Where a row states a size, it is once, few, many or the class of an expanded clone; other rows omit it.

>-|-|15|TRBJ2-5|TRBV6-5
CASSSLQGGYETQYF
TGTGCCAGCAGTTCCCTCCAGGGGGGATATGAGACCCAGTACTTC
>TRBD1|-|15|TRBJ2-2|TRBV9
CASSAGTANTGELFF
TGTGCCAGCAGCGCCGGGACAGCGAACACCGGGGAGCTGTTTTTT
>-|-|14|TRBJ2-2|TRBV5-4
CASSLPDRTGELFF
TGTGCCAGCAGCTTGCCTGACAGGACCGGGGAGCTGTTTTTT
>TRBD1|-|13|TRBJ1-2|TRBV12-3/TRBV12-4
CASSPGQYYGYTF
TGTGCCAGCAGTCCGGGACAGTACTATGGCTACACCTTC
>TRBD1|once|17|TRBJ2-2|TRBV2
CASSELTVTGVTGELFF
TGTGCCAGCAGTGAACTGACGGTAACAGGGGTAACCGGGGAGCTGTTTTTT
>-|-|14|TRBJ1-1|TRBV5-1
CASSSQGVNTEAFF
TGCGCCAGCAGCTCACAGGGTGTGAACACTGAAGCTTTCTTT
>-|-|12|TRBJ2-3|TRBV7-9
CASTRVEDTQYF
TGTGCCAGCACCCGGGTGGAGGATACGCAGTATTTT
>-|-|13|TRBJ1-3|TRBV6-6
CASKDSSGNTIYF
TGTGCCAGCAAAGACAGCTCTGGAAACACCATATATTTT
>-|-|14|TRBJ1-4|TRBV6-1
CASSEAETFRKLFF
TGTGCCAGCAGTGAAGCAGAGACATTCCGAAAACTGTTTTTT
>TRBD1|-|17|TRBJ1-3|TRBV5-4
CASSLQNRGSDGNTIYF
TGTGCCAGCAGCTTACAGAACAGGGGGTCCGATGGAAACACCATATATTTT
>-|-|13|TRBJ1-2|TRBV12-3/TRBV12-4
CASSLYRNYGYTF
TGTGCCAGCAGTCTCTACAGGAACTATGGCTACACCTTC
>-|-|13|TRBJ1-1|TRBV5-1
CASSFEANPEAFF
TGCGCCAGCAGCTTCGAAGCGAACCCAGAAGCTTTCTTT
>TRBD1|-|13|TRBJ1-4|TRBV30
CAHSGQSNEKLFF
TGTGCCCACTCGGGACAGAGCAATGAAAAACTGTTTTTT
>-|few|13|TRBJ1-2|TRBV27
CASSLGPIYGYTF
TGTGCCAGCAGTTTGGGCCCAATCTATGGCTACACCTTC
>-|-|12|TRBJ2-3|TRBV12-3/TRBV12-4
CASSQAGDTQYF
TGTGCCAGCAGCCAAGCAGGGGATACGCAGTATTTT
>TRBD1|-|16|TRBJ2-2|TRBV5-6
CASSLRTGWWAGELFF
TGTGCCAGCAGCTTGAGGACAGGTTGGTGGGCCGGGGAGCTGTTTTTT
>TRBD2|-|15|TRBJ2-5|TRBV2
CASSEALGGGETQYF
TGTGCCAGCAGTGAAGCGCTCGGGGGGGGAGAGACCCAGTACTTC
>TRBD1|-|15|TRBJ1-2|TRBV5-1
CASSLEGQGVYGYTF
TGCGCCAGCAGCTTGGAGGGACAGGGTGTATATGGCTACACCTTC
>-|-|16|TRBJ1-2|TRBV3-1/TRBV3-2
CASSQDGGASNYGYTF
TGTGCCAGCAGCCAAGATGGCGGAGCTTCTAACTATGGCTACACCTTC
>-|-|15|TRBJ2-1|TRBV6-2/TRBV6-3
CASSYSPGAYNEQFF
TGTGCCAGCAGTTACTCCCCAGGCGCCTACAATGAGCAGTTCTTC
>-|few|13|TRBJ1-2|TRBV19
CASTRTAKYGYTF
TGTGCCAGTACGAGGACAGCGAAATATGGCTACACCTTC
>TRBD1|-|16|TRBJ2-3|TRBV12-5
CASGSRTGAPTDTQYF
TGTGCTAGTGGTTCCAGGACAGGGGCGCCCACAGATACGCAGTATTTT
>-|-|13|TRBJ2-1|TRBV7-8
CASRSTTYNEQFF
TGTGCCAGCAGAAGTACTACCTACAATGAGCAGTTCTTC
>-|-|14|TRBJ1-2|TRBV25-1
CASSRGRENYGYTF
TGTGCCAGCAGTAGGGGTAGAGAGAACTATGGCTACACCTTC
>-|-|17|TRBJ1-1|TRBV19
CASSIVQGRAASTEAFF
TGTGCCAGTAGTATAGTGCAGGGGCGGGCAGCGAGCACTGAAGCTTTCTTT
>-|-|15|TRBJ1-5|TRBV2
CASSPRGQGRVPQHF
TGTGCCAGCAGTCCGCGGGGCCAGGGACGGGTCCCCCAGCATTTT
>-|once|14|TRBJ2-1|TRBV5-1
CASSLDRVGNEQFF
TGCGCCAGCAGCTTGGACAGGGTCGGCAATGAGCAGTTCTTC
>-|-|13|TRBJ1-1|TRBV6-5
CASSPTGNTEAFF
TGTGCCAGCAGTCCGACAGGGAACACTGAAGCTTTCTTT
>TRBD2|-|15|TRBJ2-7|TRBV5-6
CASSKGSGGEDEQYF
TGTGCCAGCAGCAAGGGGAGCGGGGGGGAGGACGAGCAGTACTTC
>TRBD2|-|15|TRBJ2-1|TRBV18
CASSPPGSGGAQGFF
TGTGCCAGCTCCCCCCCGGGTAGCGGGGGGGCCCAGGGGTTCTTC
>TRBD2|-|12|TRBJ2-1|TRBV2
CASSEAGGGQFF
TGTGCCAGCAGTGAAGCTGGCGGGGGGCAGTTCTTC
>TRBD1|-|13|TRBJ2-7|TRBV29-1
CSVENRGMYEQYF
TGCAGCGTTGAAAACAGGGGAATGTACGAGCAGTACTTC
>-|few|14|TRBJ2-7|TRBV5-1
CASSPRWREYEQYF
TGCGCCAGCAGCCCGCGATGGAGGGAATACGAGCAGTACTTC
>-|-|12|TRBJ1-1|TRBV18
CASSQGDTEAFF
TGTGCCAGCTCACAGGGAGACACTGAAGCTTTCTTT
>-|-|15|TRBJ1-3|TRBV28
CATGRGVNSGNTIYF
TGTGCCACGGGACGGGGGGTCAACTCTGGAAACACCATATATTTT
>-|-|14|TRBJ1-2|TRBV28
CASSLGRPLYGYTF
TGTGCCAGCAGTTTGGGGCGACCTCTCTATGGCTACACCTTC
>TRBD2|once|16|TRBJ2-1|TRBV5-1
CASSLQAGISYNEQFF
TGCGCCAGCAGCTTGCAAGCGGGAATCTCCTACAATGAGCAGTTCTTC
>-|-|15|TRBJ1-2|TRBV19
CASSIAGGANYGYTF
TGTGCCAGTAGTATAGCCGGAGGAGCTAACTATGGCTACACCTTC
>TRBD1|few|14|TRBJ1-1|TRBV18
CASSPDRGNSEAFF
TGTGCCAGCTCACCGGACAGGGGGAACTCTGAAGCTTTCTTT